These T cell receptor beta chains were read from a single sample in a study of beta chain features in type 1 diabetes. Clones were sequenced by immunoSEQ multiplex PCR, and TCRdb holds only the in-frame ones, with some missing. Counted here are about 350,000 clones, 15% to 20% occurring once; the ten biggest clones make up under 0.055%. The sample taken for sequencing was naive CD4+ T cells from blood. The receptors here all came from a woman younger than 35 in good health. Each CDR3 is given with its conserved first and last residue. A D gene is named only where the DNA matches it firmly. The size field is filled for only some rows; it gives once, few, many or a size class.

CASHSGANVLTF TGTGCCAGCCACTCTGGGGCCAACGTCCTGACTTTC TRBJ2-6 TRBV11-2 NA NA
CASIRTGTNQPQHF TGTGCCAGTATCAGGACAGGGACAAATCAGCCCCAGCATTTT TRBJ1-5 TRBV19 NA TRBD1
CASSQSPPRDRNSPLHF TGCGCCAGCAGCCAATCTCCACCGCGGGACAGAAATTCACCCCTCCACTTT TRBJ1-6 TRBV4-1 few TRBD1
CASSPLGPDSYEQYF TGCGCCAGCAGTCCCTTGGGGCCGGACTCCTACGAGCAGTACTTC TRBJ2-7 TRBV23-1 few NA
CASSLDPSGGGDEQFF TGTGCCAGCAGCTTGGACCCTAGCGGAGGTGGGGATGAGCAGTTCTTC TRBJ2-1 TRBV5-6 NA TRBD2
CSVEGGAKGVFF TGCAGCGTTGAGGGGGGGGCTAAGGGAGTGTTTTTT TRBJ1-4 TRBV29-1 once NA
CASSQDASGGAGVQNEQFF TGTGCCAGCAGCCAAGATGCTAGCGGGGGGGCCGGGGTGCAAAATGAGCAGTTCTTC TRBJ2-1 TRBV4-2 NA TRBD2
CASSSTGGTDTQYF TGCGCCAGCAGCTCGACAGGGGGCACAGATACGCAGTATTTT TRBJ2-3 TRBV5-1 NA TRBD1
CASKSAGTGGYYEQYF TGTGCCAGCAAGTCCGCAGGGACAGGGGGCTATTACGAGCAGTACTTC TRBJ2-7 TRBV7-2 few TRBD1
CASSVDPTYSYNEQFF TGTGCCAGCAGCGTAGACCCCACCTACTCCTACAATGAGCAGTTCTTC TRBJ2-1 TRBV9 few NA
CASSLATRLNTDTQYF TGCGCCAGCAGCTTGGCGACTCGCCTAAACACAGATACGCAGTATTTT TRBJ2-3 TRBV5-1 NA NA
CAWSVPGSYGYTF TGTGCCTGGAGTGTACCGGGTTCCTATGGCTACACCTTC TRBJ1-2 TRBV30 NA NA
CASSIPASGRNEQFF TGTGCCAGTAGTATTCCGGCTAGCGGGAGGAATGAGCAGTTCTTC TRBJ2-1 TRBV19 few TRBD2
CASTPDSEETQYF TGTGCCAGCACCCCGGACTCCGAGGAGACCCAGTACTTC TRBJ2-5 TRBV6-1 NA NA
CASSPPTGVSYEQYF TGTGCCAGCAGCCCACCGACAGGGGTCTCCTACGAGCAGTACTTC TRBJ2-7 TRBV7-9 NA TRBD1
CASRRQGAREQYF TGCGCCAGCAGGCGACAGGGGGCGAGGGAGCAGTACTTC TRBJ2-7 TRBV5-1 few TRBD1
CASSSEGGSSYNEQFF TGCGCCAGCAGCTCGGAGGGGGGGAGCTCCTACAATGAGCAGTTCTTC TRBJ2-1 TRBV5-1 few NA
CASSPGTSGSSYEQYF TGTGCCAGCAGCCCAGGGACTAGCGGGAGCTCCTACGAGCAGTACTTC TRBJ2-7 TRBV11-1 NA TRBD2
CASRGGETQYF TGTGCCAGCCGGGGGGGGGAGACCCAGTACTTC TRBJ2-5 TRBV6-6 NA TRBD2
CASSVALSDGTQYF TGTGCCAGCAGCGTAGCCCTGAGTGATGGTACGCAGTATTTT TRBJ2-3 TRBV9 few NA
CASSPTGTEQGYTF TGCGCCAGCAGCCCCACAGGGACAGAACAAGGCTACACCTTC TRBJ1-2 TRBV5-1 NA TRBD1
CASSQEIQGPSGAFF TGTGCCAGCAGCCAAGAGATACAGGGACCCTCGGGAGCTTTCTTT TRBJ1-1 TRBV4-2 NA NA
CSVLTAVDEKLFF TGCAGCGTTTTAACAGCGGTTGATGAAAAACTGTTTTTT TRBJ1-4 TRBV29-1 few NA
CASSARGILTDTQYF TGTGCCAGTAGTGCCAGGGGGATCCTCACAGATACGCAGTATTTT TRBJ2-3 TRBV19 NA TRBD1
CASKEVVGSYEQYF TGTGCCAGCAAAGAGGTGGTAGGTTCCTACGAGCAGTACTTC TRBJ2-7 TRBV2 NA NA
CASSIADRPETQYF TGTGCCAGTAGTATAGCGGACAGACCGGAGACCCAGTACTTC TRBJ2-5 TRBV19 NA NA
CASSLSQVAGANVLTF TGCGCCAGCAGCTTATCACAAGTCGCCGGGGCCAACGTCCTGACTTTC TRBJ2-6 TRBV5-1 NA NA
CASSPGGGVDTEAFF TGTGCCAGCAGCCCCGGGGGGGGAGTTGACACTGAAGCTTTCTTT TRBJ1-1 TRBV7-3 NA NA
CASSRWAPYEQYF TGTGCCAGCAGCCGCTGGGCCCCCTACGAGCAGTACTTC TRBJ2-7 TRBV7-9 NA NA
CAWKGGGGEKLFF TGTGCCTGGAAAGGGGGGGGAGGTGAAAAACTGTTTTTT TRBJ1-4 TRBV30 few NA
CASSRRSSGANVLTF TGTGCCAGCAGCAGGCGGAGCTCTGGGGCCAACGTCCTGACTTTC TRBJ2-6 TRBV5-6 NA NA
CASSPLGHIDNEQFF TGTGCCAGCTCACCCTTGGGGCATATCGACAATGAGCAGTTCTTC TRBJ2-1 TRBV18 NA NA
CASSQLAGTPYEQYF TGTGCCAGCAGCCAACTAGCGGGGACGCCCTACGAGCAGTACTTC TRBJ2-7 TRBV4-2 NA TRBD2
CASGLVPGLVTDTQYF TGTGCTAGTGGTTTGGTACCGGGACTAGTGACAGATACGCAGTATTTT TRBJ2-3 TRBV12-5 few TRBD2
CASSLGGSAGELFF TGTGCCAGCAGCTTAGGCGGGAGTGCCGGGGAGCTGTTTTTT TRBJ2-2 TRBV11-3 NA TRBD2
CASSLYQGNEQFF TGCGCCAGCAGCTTGTATCAGGGGAATGAGCAGTTCTTC TRBJ2-1 TRBV5-1 few NA
CASSQYNEQFF TGTGCCAGCAGCCAATACAATGAGCAGTTCTTC TRBJ2-1 TRBV5-6 few NA
CASIGGFVGANVLTF TGTGCCAGTATTGGGGGCTTTGTTGGGGCCAACGTCCTGACTTTC TRBJ2-6 TRBV19 NA NA
CASSKPLVDYGYTF TGTGCCAGTAGTAAGCCCTTGGTCGACTATGGCTACACCTTC TRBJ1-2 TRBV19 NA NA
CASSQTGTGSNYGYTF TGCGCCAGCAGCCAAACCGGGACAGGGAGCAACTATGGCTACACCTTC TRBJ1-2 TRBV4-1 few TRBD1
CASSQETGLQETQYF TGCGCCAGCAGCCAAGAGACAGGACTCCAAGAGACCCAGTACTTC TRBJ2-5 TRBV5-1 few NA
CASSASMASGLQETQYF TGTGCCAGCAGCGCCTCAATGGCTAGCGGGCTCCAAGAGACCCAGTACTTC TRBJ2-5 TRBV21-1 few NA